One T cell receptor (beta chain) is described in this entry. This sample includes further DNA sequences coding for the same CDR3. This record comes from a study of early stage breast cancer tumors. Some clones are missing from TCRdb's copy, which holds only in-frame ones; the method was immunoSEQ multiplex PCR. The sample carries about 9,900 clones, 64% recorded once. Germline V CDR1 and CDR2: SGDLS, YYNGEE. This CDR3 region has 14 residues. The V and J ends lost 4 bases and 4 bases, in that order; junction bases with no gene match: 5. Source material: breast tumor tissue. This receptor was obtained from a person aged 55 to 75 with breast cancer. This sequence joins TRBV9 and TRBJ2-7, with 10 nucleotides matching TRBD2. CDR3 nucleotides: TGTGCCAGCAGCTCCCAGCGGGAGGGGTACGAGCAGTACTTC. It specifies CASSSQREGYEQYF. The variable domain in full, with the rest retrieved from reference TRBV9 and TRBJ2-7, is DSGVTQTPKHLITATGQRVTLRCSPRSGDLSVYWYQQSLDQGLQFLIQYYNGEERAKGNILERFSAQQFPDLHSELNLSSLELGDSALYFCASSSQREGYEQYFGPGTRLTVT.